Each of the 20 T cell receptor beta chains below was sequenced from the same sample in a study of TIL therapy for anti-PD-1-resistant metastatic lung cancer. The libraries were made with immunoSEQ v3. Using immunoSEQ multiplex PCR, the repertoire was profiled, and TCRdb retains in-frame clones only, with some absent. The table lists approximately 95,000 clones, less than 70% of them singletons. Time point defined: pre-treatment sample, taken before nivolumab and TIL therapy. Most excised metastases sampled were pleural nodules or supraclavicular lymph nodes. The sequencing here drew on tumor tissue, taken at baseline. The source is a person aged 30 to 80 with non-small cell lung cancer.

V is TRBV28 and J is TRBJ2-7; tentative D call: TRBD1 (5 bases). The CDR3 length is 12 residues. Germline values: CDR1 MDHEN, CDR2 SYDVKM. V shed 10 bases and J shed 7 bases, with 17 bases lying between them. The CDR3, as DNA: TGTGCCACCCGAAAAGGGGTTCGAGAGCAGTACTTC. Residues: CATRKGVREQYF.

This rearrangement joins TRBV15 to TRBJ2-5; D is unresolved. The germline V gene encodes CDR1 LNHNV and CDR2 YYDKDF (reference sequence). This CDR3 is 18 amino acids long. Trimming shortened V by 0 bases and J by 2 bases, and 19 bases separated the two germline ends. This CDR3 reads CATSRDPPQRLSQETQYF. The DNA for the CDR3 is TGTGCCACCAGCAGAGATCCCCCCCAGCGACTCTCGCAAGAGACCCAGTACTTC.

The V gene is TRBV28, the J gene TRBJ1-4, with D possibly TRBD1 on 6 matching bases. Germline CDR1 and CDR2: MDHEN and SYDVKM. The CDR3 extends over 14 amino acids. With 10 bases removed from V and 5 bases from J, the gap between germline ends came to 17 bases. The CDR3 nucleotides read TGTGCCACTCTACCGGGGGCCGAGAATGAAAAACTGTTTTTT. This translates into CATLPGAENEKLFF.

This clone is medium-sized within its sample. The J gene is TRBJ1-2, the V gene TRBV30, with 9 bases lining up with TRBD1. Per germline, CDR1 GTSNPN and CDR2 SVGIG (reference sequence). The CDR3 spans 11 residues. Germline trimming cut 1 base from V and 10 bases from J; bases unmatched to any gene: 1. The CDR3 protein is CAWSGQGDYTF. The CDR3 bases are TGTGCCTGGAGTGGACAGGGGGACTACACCTTC. Drawing the rest from reference TRBV30 and TRBJ1-2, the complete variable domain is SQTIHQWPATLVQPVGSPLSLECTVEGTSNPNLYWYRQAAGRGLQLLFYSVGIGQISSEVPQNLSASRPQDRQFILSSKKLLLSDSGFYLCAWSGQGDYTFGSGTRLTVV.

The genes are TRBV15 and TRBJ1-6; TRBD1 agrees at 9 bases. Germline V gene data show CDR1 as LNHNV and CDR2 as YYDKDF (reference sequence). V lost 1 base to trimming and J lost 6 bases; unmatched junction nucleotides: 4. The CDR3 runs 16 residues. The CDR3 reads CATSRATGGVNSPLHF. The DNA of the CDR3 is TGTGCCACCAGCAGAGCGACAGGGGGTGTTAATTCACCCCTCCACTTT.

The chain carries TRBV6-2 or TRBV6-3 and TRBJ2-7; D may be TRBD1 or TRBD2 (5 bases each). Germline CDR1 and CDR2: MNHEY and SVGEGT. The V gene lost 4 bases and the J gene lost 9 bases, with 16 bases spanning the gap. There are 13 residues in the CDR3. CDR3 nucleotide sequence: TGTGCCAGCAGTTCGAATAGGGGAGTTGCGCAGTACTTC. Translation gives CASSSNRGVAQYF.

This clone was detected a few times. J is TRBJ2-5 and V is TRBV5-8; weak D call: TRBD2 (5 bases). CDR1 is SGHTS, CDR2 YDEGEE, per germline. The CDR3 covers 14 residues. The V gene lost 4 bases and the J gene lost 2 bases, with 12 bases spanning the gap. The CDR3 region is CASSPGIVQETQYF. DNA for the CDR3: TGTGCCAGCAGCCCCGGGATCGTACAAGAGACCCAGTACTTC.

The rearrangement links TRBV5-6 to TRBJ2-7; D is ambiguous. The CDR3 totals 14 residues. The germline CDR1 and CDR2 sequences are SGHDT and YYEEEE. The V and J ends lost 1 base and 2 bases respectively, with 10 bases between them. The CDR3 spells CASSLSVNPYEQYF. The CDR3 DNA sequence: TGTGCCAGCAGCTTGTCGGTCAATCCCTACGAGCAGTACTTC.

The genes are TRBV15 and TRBJ2-3, with D possibly matching TRBD2 (6 bases). CDR1 and CDR2 from the germline V gene are LNHNV and YYDKDF (reference sequence). Trimming removed 5 bases at V and 3 bases at J, with 9 bases between. CDR3 length: 13 amino acids. CDR3 sequence (DNA): TGTGCCACCAGCTTGCGGGGAACAGATACGCAGTATTTT. This encodes CATSLRGTDTQYF.

The chain has TRBV24-1 and TRBJ2-1; D may be TRBD2 (5 bases). V was trimmed by 6 bases and J by 8 bases, leaving 7 bases between them. The CDR3 is 11 residues long. The germline V gene has CDR1 KGHDR and CDR2 SFDVKD. The CDR3 region has the DNA TGTGCCACCAGTTGGCGGGATGAGCAGTTCTTC. Amino acid sequence: CATSWRDEQFF.

The chain carries TRBV11-2 and TRBJ2-5; D is uncertain. With 5 bases removed from V and 8 bases from J, the gap between germline ends came to 9 bases. The CDR3 is 11 residues long. Germline CDR1 is SGHAT and CDR2 is FQNNGV. The CDR3, as DNA: TGTGCCAGCAGCCCCCAGATCACCCAGTACTTC. Translating gives CASSPQITQYF.

This clone was detected only a few times. The rearrangement joins TRBV28 to TRBJ2-1; D is perhaps TRBD2 (6 bases). V gave up 8 bases and J gave up 1 base, with 12 bases separating them. The CDR3 has 14 amino acids. Germline V CDR1 and CDR2: MDHEN, SYDVKM. The CDR3 is CASLRGGSYNEQFF. In DNA, the CDR3 is TGTGCCAGCCTGCGTGGAGGGTCCTACAATGAGCAGTTCTTC. The entire variable domain, with the rest obtained from reference TRBV28 and TRBJ2-1, is as follows: DVKVTQSSRYLVKRTGEKVFLECVQDMDHENMFWYRQDPGLGLRLIYFSYDVKMKEKGDIPEGYSVSREKKERFSLILESASTNQTSMYLCASLRGGSYNEQFFGPGTRLTVL.

The rearrangement uses TRBV9 and TRBJ2-3, with 8 nucleotides matching TRBD1. After removal of 3 bases from V and 1 base from J, the junction contained 4 bases not matched to a gene. CDR1 is SGDLS and CDR2 is YYNGEE in the germline V gene. The CDR3 spans 15 residues. The CDR3 spells CASSGAGQGTDTQYF. In nucleotides, the CDR3 is TGTGCCAGCAGCGGCGCGGGACAGGGCACAGATACGCAGTATTTT.

This clone was recorded many times. V usage is TRBV7-2 and J usage is TRBJ2-1, with D possibly being TRBD1 or TRBD2 (5 bases each). The germline V gene encodes CDR1 SGHTA and CDR2 FQGNSA. The CDR3 is 14 residues long. The ends were cut back, 4 bases at V and 6 bases at J, with 13 bases in the middle. CDR3 DNA: TGTGCCAGCAGCTGGGGGAGCAAAGGCAATGAGCAGTTCTTC. This sequence encodes CASSWGSKGNEQFF.

The rearrangement links TRBV30 to TRBJ2-2, with 10 positions matching TRBD1. V lost 4 bases and J lost 6; bases outside the gene matches: 5. The CDR3 runs to 14 residues. CDR1 GTSNPN and CDR2 SVGIG come from the germline V gene (reference sequence). Here the CDR3 DNA reads TGTGCCTGGATGACAGGGGGCTCGGCCGGGGAGCTGTTTTTT. Its translation: CAWMTGGSAGELFF.

This sequence joins TRBV7-2 and TRBJ2-5; 11 nucleotides match TRBD1. V lost 5 bases to trimming and J lost 4 bases; unmatched junction nucleotides: 12. This CDR3 spans 17 amino acids. Germline V gives CDR1 SGHTA, CDR2 FQGNSA. The CDR3 loop reads CASSPLRTGGYRETQYF. The CDR3 region has the DNA TGTGCCAGCAGCCCCTTGAGGACAGGGGGCTATAGAGAGACCCAGTACTTC.

The chain has TRBV28 and TRBJ1-5; D gene unclear. The CDR3 is made up of 15 amino acids. Germline V CDR1 and CDR2: MDHEN, SYDVKM. V was pared by 5 bases and J by 0 bases, with 11 bases between. CDR3 in amino acids: CASSPKTYSNQPQHF. The CDR3 DNA reads as TGTGCCAGCAGTCCCAAGACTTATAGCAATCAGCCCCAGCATTTT.

The chain uses TRBV3-1 (or the pseudogene TRBV3-2) and TRBJ2-6; 7 bases are a match to TRBD1. Germline V CDR1 and CDR2: LGHDT, YNNKEL (reference sequence). The junction had 10 bases not matched to a gene; V was cut back by 7 bases and J by 4 bases. This CDR3 is built from 16 residues. The CDR3 DNA is TGTGCCAGCACTCACAGGGGTCTCAGGGGGGCCAACGTCCTGACTTTC. Its protein is CASTHRGLRGANVLTF.

J is TRBJ1-1 and V is TRBV11-2; maybe TRBD1 (5 bases). Looked up from germline, CDR1 is SGHAT and CDR2 is FQNNGV. V was pared by 3 bases and J by 4 bases, with 12 bases between. The CDR3 has 14 amino acids. CDR3 coding DNA: TGTGCCAGCAGCTTGGGCTGGGGGAGCACTGAAGCTTTCTTT. Its translation is CASSLGWGSTEAFF.

The V gene is TRBV15, the J gene TRBJ2-1, with 7 nucleotides matching TRBD1. Germline CDR1 LNHNV, CDR2 YYDKDF (reference sequence). The CDR3 is 16 residues long. V lost 2 bases and J lost 3; bases outside the gene matches: 7. Here the CDR3 reads CATSRPQGLGYNEQFF. In nucleotides, the CDR3 is TGTGCCACCAGCAGACCACAGGGGTTGGGCTACAATGAGCAGTTCTTC.